This is a list of T cell receptor beta chains from one sample in a study of cytomegalovirus exposure and HLA in healthy donors. Measured with immunoSEQ multiplex PCR; TCRdb has only the in-frame clones, and not every one. The sample has fewer than 150,000 clones; less than 85% are singletons. The sequencing sample was made of PBMCs. The receptors stem from a man aged 35 to 55 in good health and CMV-seropositive. CDR3s include the opening cysteine and the closing phenylalanine or tryptophan. A D gene is named only where the DNA matches it firmly.

CDR3 protein | CDR3 length | D gene | J gene | V gene
CASSPRTGFTEQYF | 14 | TRBD1 | TRBJ2-7 | TRBV27
CASSLAYVADEAFF | 14 | . | TRBJ1-1 | TRBV5-6
CASSRLPELTYEQYF | 15 | . | TRBJ2-7 | TRBV7-9
CASSLNPSEKTQYF | 14 | . | TRBJ2-5 | TRBV5-1
CASSRSSTGNEQFF | 14 | . | TRBJ2-1 | TRBV11-3
CASSYGQFGNTGELFF | 16 | . | TRBJ2-2 | TRBV7-9
CASSPHRAGRNEKLFF | 16 | . | TRBJ1-4 | TRBV7-9
CATSRAPGFGTEAFF | 15 | . | TRBJ1-1 | TRBV15
CASSIDLRGRVAEAFF | 16 | . | TRBJ1-1 | TRBV19
CASSETGSGDTQYF | 14 | TRBD1 | TRBJ2-3 | TRBV6-1
CASSLDPGSYEQYF | 14 | . | TRBJ2-7 | TRBV7-2
CASSLAGAVGEQFF | 14 | TRBD2 | TRBJ2-1 | TRBV4-3
CASSLMSEGGIGYTF | 15 | TRBD1 | TRBJ1-2 | TRBV7-9
CASSSTLWTSGRLNEQFF | 18 | TRBD2 | TRBJ2-1 | TRBV7-2
CASSIDPSPGTYGYTF | 16 | . | TRBJ1-2 | TRBV19